This passage covers 13 T cell receptor beta chains from one sample sequenced in a study of blood T cell repertoires in COVID-19. The protocol was immunoSEQ multiplex PCR, while the TCRdb copy is restricted to in-frame clones and leaves out a portion. The table includes 130,000 to 150,000 clones, approximately 89% detected once. Source material: peripheral blood. All receptors come from a human donor in a cohort sampled during active COVID-19.

The chain has TRBV4-3 and TRBJ1-2, with 11 bases aligning to TRBD1. This CDR3 spans 17 amino acids. Germline assignment: CDR1 LGHNA and CDR2 YSLEER. V lost 0 bases and J lost 8; bases outside the gene matches: 11. CDR3 sequence reads: CASSQDRRTGGIRGYTF. CDR3 nucleotides: TGCGCCAGCAGCCAAGATCGACGGACAGGGGGCATAAGGGGCTACACCTTC.

This chain uses TRBV10-3 with TRBJ1-1, with D perhaps TRBD1 (5 bases). CDR3 length: 15 residues. V lost 3 bases to trimming and J lost 4 bases, with 15 bases between them. The germline gives CDR1 ENHRY, CDR2 SYGVKD. In DNA form, the CDR3 reads TGTGCCATCAGTGACCCCGCCCGGCAGGGCACTGAAGCTTTCTTT. This sequence encodes CAISDPARQGTEAFF.

The rearrangement uses TRBV5-4 and TRBJ2-3, with unresolved D. This CDR3 is built from 16 residues. Per the germline V gene, CDR1 is SGHNT and CDR2 is YYREEE (reference sequence). V gave up 1 base and J gave up 0 bases, with 12 bases separating them. CDR3 nucleotide sequence: TGTGCCAGCAGCTTGTTTTATTCTACTAGCACAGATACGCAGTATTTT. Translation gives CASSLFYSTSTDTQYF.

The V call is TRBV29-1, the J call TRBJ2-5; D possibly corresponds to TRBD1 (6 bases). Germline assignment: CDR1 SQVTM and CDR2 ANQGSEA. Trimming took 2 bases from V and 5 from J, leaving 15 bases between them. The CDR3 length is 14 residues. The chain's CDR3 is CSVEPDRLRETQYF. The DNA of the CDR3 is TGCAGCGTTGAACCAGACAGGCTCCGTGAGACCCAGTACTTC. Supplemented by reference TRBV29-1 and TRBJ2-5, the full variable domain reads SAVISQKPSRDICQRGTSLTIQCQVDSQVTMMFWYRQQPGQSLTLIATANQGSEATYESGFVIDKFPISRPNLTFSTLTVSNMSPEDSSIYLCSVEPDRLRETQYFGPGTRLLVL.

Only a few counts were recorded for this clone. The V call is TRBV6-5, the J call TRBJ1-5; TRBD1 matches at 7 bases. CDR3 length equals 15 residues. The germline V gene encodes CDR1 MNHEY and CDR2 SVGAGI. V lost 5 bases to trimming and J lost 1 base; unmatched junction nucleotides: 5. In DNA form, the CDR3 reads TGTGCCAGCAGTCGACAGGGTCCGAGCAATCAGCCCCAGCATTTT. This sequence encodes CASSRQGPSNQPQHF.

The chain recombines TRBV7-2 with TRBJ1-2; the D is unclear. The CDR3 runs 14 residues. Trimming stripped 1 base from V and 7 bases from J, with 13 bases between. Germline CDR1 is SGHTA and CDR2 is FQGNSA. CDR3 nucleotides: TGTGCCAGCAGCTTAGATGCGGGCGGCAGTGGCTACACCTTC. Its translation is CASSLDAGGSGYTF.

This chain joins TRBV12-3 or TRBV12-4 and TRBJ2-3, with no clear D. The CDR3 extends over 11 amino acids. The V end was cut by 7 bases, the J end by 6 bases, with 8 bases between. In nucleotides, the CDR3 is TGTGCCAGCACCCTGGCCGATACGCAGTATTTT. It specifies CASTLADTQYF.

This chain joins TRBV5-1 and TRBJ2-1; 8 bases are a match to TRBD2. V shed 2 bases, J shed 3 bases, and the junction held 10 bases outside the gene matches. The CDR3 runs 17 residues. CDR1 is SGHRS, CDR2 YFSETQ, per germline. This CDR3 is CASSLTPSGFNYNEQFF. The CDR3, as DNA: TGCGCCAGCAGCTTAACCCCTAGCGGGTTTAACTACAATGAGCAGTTCTTC.

CDR3 nucleotide sequence: TGTGCCAGCAGCTTAACGGCTAGCGGGGGTACAGATACGCAGTATTTT. Translating it yields CASSLTASGGTDTQYF. This chain uses TRBV7-2 with TRBJ2-3; 10 bases line up with TRBD2. Germline CDR1 is SGHTA and CDR2 is FQGNSA. V lost 2 bases to trimming and J lost 3 bases; unmatched junction nucleotides: 5. The CDR3 sequence is 16 residues long.

This clone has a single count. The chain has TRBV18 and TRBJ2-7, with TRBD1 identical over 7 bases. V lost 0 bases to trimming and J lost 7 bases; unmatched junction nucleotides: 3. The CDR3 contains 13 residues. Germline CDR1 KGHSH, CDR2 LQKENI. CDR3: CASSPPGGGEQYF. CDR3 sequence (DNA): TGTGCCAGCTCACCACCAGGGGGCGGGGAGCAGTACTTC.

This clone was observed once. V is TRBV4-2 and J is TRBJ2-7; TRBD2 matches at 9 bases. V dropped 0 bases and J dropped 3; count of bases not matched to a gene: 9. CDR3 size: 17 residues. Germline lookup yields CDR1 LGHNA and CDR2 YNFKEQ. The DNA for the CDR3 is TGTGCCAGCAGCCAAGATCTTCCTAGCGGGATTATCTACGAGCAGTACTTC. Amino acid sequence: CASSQDLPSGIIYEQYF.

The genes are TRBV3-1 (or the pseudogene TRBV3-2) and TRBJ1-1, with 11 nucleotides matching TRBD1. The germline V gene encodes CDR1 LGHDT and CDR2 YNNKEL (reference sequence). J was trimmed by 0 bases and V by 3 bases; bases with no gene match: 3. The CDR3 consists of 16 residues. The CDR3 region is CASSHPDRGLNTEAFF. Here the CDR3 DNA reads TGTGCCAGCAGCCATCCGGACAGGGGGCTGAACACTGAAGCTTTCTTT.

This chain uses TRBV25-1 with TRBJ1-2; TRBD1 agrees at 10 bases. This CDR3 region has 14 residues. Germline loops: CDR1 MGHDK, CDR2 SYGVNS. J gave up 10 bases and V 5 bases, and 10 bases lay outside the gene matches. The CDR3 DNA follows: TGTGCCAGCAGTTCTGTTACAGGGACAGGGGACTACACCTTC. It translates to CASSSVTGTGDYTF.